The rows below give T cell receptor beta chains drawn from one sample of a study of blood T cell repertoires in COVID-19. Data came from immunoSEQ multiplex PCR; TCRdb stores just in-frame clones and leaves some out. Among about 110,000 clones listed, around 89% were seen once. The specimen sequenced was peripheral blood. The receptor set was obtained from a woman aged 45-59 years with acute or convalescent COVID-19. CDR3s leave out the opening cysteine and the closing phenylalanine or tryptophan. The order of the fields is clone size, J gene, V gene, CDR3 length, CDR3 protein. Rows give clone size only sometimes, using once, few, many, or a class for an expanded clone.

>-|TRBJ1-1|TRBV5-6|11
ASSLAVDTEAF
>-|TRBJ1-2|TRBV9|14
ASSVENPGGLGGYT
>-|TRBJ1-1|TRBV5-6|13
ASSFDRESNTEAF
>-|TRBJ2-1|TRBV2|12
ASLSGRDYNEQF
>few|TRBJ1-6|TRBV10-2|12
ASRTGAGNSPLH
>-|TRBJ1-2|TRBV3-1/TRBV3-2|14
ASSQDLFVSSYGYT
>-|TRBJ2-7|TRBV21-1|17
ASSKDVRLAGSSFYEQY
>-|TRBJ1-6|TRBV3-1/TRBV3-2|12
ASSQTGDNSPLH
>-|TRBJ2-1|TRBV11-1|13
ASSLAGGMLGEQF
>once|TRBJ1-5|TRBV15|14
ATRRDIVGNNQPQH
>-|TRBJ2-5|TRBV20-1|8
SIRVETQY
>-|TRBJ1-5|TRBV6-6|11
ASRQVERQPQH
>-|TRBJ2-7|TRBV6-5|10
ASSPAGGEQY
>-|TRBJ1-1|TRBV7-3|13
ASSLGRVFNTEAF
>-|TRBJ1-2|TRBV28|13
ASSFPRSQGYGYT
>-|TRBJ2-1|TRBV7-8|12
ASSRAGVLNEQF
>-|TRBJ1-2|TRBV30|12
AWRLPGWEYGYT
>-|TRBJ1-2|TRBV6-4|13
ASSDSAGAGYGYT
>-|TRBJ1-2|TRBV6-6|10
ASQGANYGYT
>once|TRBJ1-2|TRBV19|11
ASSIDSLYGYT
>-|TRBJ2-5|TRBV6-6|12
AATTRGYQETQY
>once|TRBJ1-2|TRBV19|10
VSGRSNYGYT
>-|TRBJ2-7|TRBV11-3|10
ASSSGLYEQY
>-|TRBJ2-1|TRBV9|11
ASSARVRDEQF
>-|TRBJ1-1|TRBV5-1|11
ASSLRWNTEAF
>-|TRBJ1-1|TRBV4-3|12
ASSPQRGYTEAF